These T cell receptor beta chains were read from a single sample in a study of shared clonotypes between healthy human individuals. Here immunoSEQ multiplex PCR was the method, and the copy in TCRdb shows in-frame clones only, minus some. The sample lists around 450,000 clones, 70% to 80% occurring once. The sequencing sample was made of PBMCs. Receptor source: a woman aged 40 to 50 in good health. Some clones in this sample may be carry-over from other donors' samples. The CDR3 runs from the conserved cysteine through the conserved F or W. D genes are given only for firm matches. Clone size, where shown, is once, few, many, or a class for clones that have expanded.

D gene	V gene	CDR3 length	J gene	clone size	CDR3 protein	CDR3 DNA
TRBD1	TRBV7-8	14	TRBJ1-1	-	CASSNRDRGSEAFF	TGTGCCAGCAGCAACCGGGACAGGGGTTCGGAGGCTTTCTTT
TRBD1	TRBV10-3	14	TRBJ1-1	-	CAAVQGQGYTEAFF	TGTGCCGCCGTACAGGGACAGGGATACACTGAAGCTTTCTTT
TRBD2	TRBV6-4	16	TRBJ2-1	-	CASSAEGLAGANEQFF	TGTGCCAGCAGTGCCGAGGGACTAGCGGGCGCCAATGAGCAGTTCTTC
TRBD1	TRBV18	18	TRBJ2-2	-	CASSPRRTGTTNTGELFF	TGTGCCAGCTCACCGAGGAGGACAGGGACAACGAACACCGGGGAGCTGTTTTTT
TRBD1	TRBV5-1	15	TRBJ1-6	-	CASSRGTDDNSPLHF	TGCGCCAGCTCACGTGGGACAGACGATAATTCACCCCTCCACTTT
-	TRBV15	15	TRBJ2-7	many	CATSRDRIGAYEQYF	TGTGCCACCAGCAGAGATCGGATAGGGGCCTACGAGCAGTACTTC
TRBD2	TRBV9	16	TRBJ2-2	few	CASSANSGSGTGELFF	TGTGCCAGCAGCGCCAATAGCGGGAGTGGCACCGGGGAGCTGTTTTTT
-	TRBV23-1	15	TRBJ1-4	-	CASNQWLATNEKLFF	TGCGCCAGCAATCAATGGTTGGCAACTAATGAAAAACTGTTTTTT
TRBD1	TRBV13	14	TRBJ1-1	-	CASSLQGGGTEAFF	TGTGCCAGCAGCTTACAGGGGGGTGGGACTGAAGCTTTCTTT
-	TRBV7-8	14	TRBJ1-5	-	CASSPWGSNQPQHF	TGTGCCAGCAGCCCGTGGGGTAGCAATCAGCCCCAGCATTTT
-	TRBV18	12	TRBJ2-7	-	CASSPAPYEQYF	TGTGCCAGCTCCCCAGCACCCTACGAGCAGTACTTC
TRBD2	TRBV7-3	13	TRBJ2-1	-	CASSQLREGEQFF	TGTGCCAGCAGCCAACTTAGGGAGGGTGAGCAGTTCTTC
TRBD2	TRBV29-1	13	TRBJ2-3	-	CSLSGVGTDTQYF	TGCAGCCTTAGCGGGGTTGGGACAGATACGCAGTATTTT
TRBD2	TRBV30	17	TRBJ2-3	-	CAWILGVSGSTTDTQYF	TGTGCCTGGATCCTAGGGGTTAGCGGGAGCACCACAGATACGCAGTATTTT
-	TRBV7-3	14	TRBJ2-7	-	CASSLDPRPYEQYF	TGTGCCAGCAGCTTAGACCCACGTCCCTACGAGCAGTACTTC
TRBD1	TRBV30	14	TRBJ1-1	-	CAWSGTGVNTEAFF	TGTGCCTGGTCCGGGACAGGGGTAAACACTGAAGCTTTCTTT
TRBD1	TRBV29-1	13	TRBJ2-5	-	CSVDQGQRRTQYF	TGCAGCGTTGACCAGGGACAGCGACGGACCCAGTACTTC
TRBD2	TRBV6-4	15	TRBJ2-1	-	CASRPAAGGRGEQFF	TGTGCCAGCAGACCTGCAGCGGGAGGGCGGGGTGAGCAGTTCTTC
TRBD2	TRBV19	15	TRBJ2-5	many	CASSIGLAGKETQYF	TGTGCCAGTAGTATAGGACTAGCGGGAAAAGAGACCCAGTACTTC
-	TRBV15	15	TRBJ1-1	-	CATSRGVQGNTEAFF	TGTGCCACCAGCAGAGGAGTTCAGGGGAACACTGAAGCTTTCTTT
-	TRBV29-1	13	TRBJ1-2	-	CSVAVGGVYGYTF	TGCAGCGTTGCTGTGGGGGGAGTTTATGGCTACACCTTC
-	TRBV7-2	12	TRBJ2-3	-	CASSLVWFTQYF	TGTGCCAGCAGCTTAGTGTGGTTTACGCAGTATTTT
TRBD1	TRBV5-1	16	TRBJ1-1	-	CASNPGDNDRGTEAFF	TGCGCCAGCAACCCCGGGGATAATGACAGGGGTACTGAAGCTTTCTTT
TRBD2	TRBV29-1	13	TRBJ2-7	-	CSVSSGSRHEQYF	TGCAGCGTCAGTAGCGGGAGTCGACACGAGCAGTACTTC
TRBD1	TRBV28	15	TRBJ1-2	-	CASSLPGQGVGGYTF	TGTGCCAGCAGTTTACCCGGACAGGGGGTCGGTGGCTACACCTTC
TRBD1	TRBV5-1	13	TRBJ1-1	-	CASGTVTNTEAFF	TGCGCCAGCGGGACAGTGACGAACACTGAAGCTTTCTTT
-	TRBV28	13	TRBJ2-1	-	CASSFSDYNKQFF	TGTGCCAGCAGTTTTTCGGACTACAATAAGCAGTTCTTC
TRBD1	TRBV5-4	15	TRBJ2-1	-	CASSLGGQGYNEQFF	TGTGCCAGCAGCTTGGGCGGACAGGGGTACAATGAGCAGTTCTTC
-	TRBV19	14	TRBJ1-1	-	CASSRDRSNTEAFF	TGTGCCAGTAGCCGAGACAGGTCGAACACTGAAGCTTTCTTT
-	TRBV29-1	15	TRBJ2-6	once	CSVWVIQSRANVLTF	TGCAGCGTTTGGGTCATACAAAGTCGGGCCAACGTCCTGACTTTC
TRBD1	TRBV5-1	14	TRBJ2-3	-	CASRMDRGADTQYF	TGCGCCAGCAGGATGGACAGGGGCGCTGATACGCAGTATTTT
TRBD1	TRBV18	12	TRBJ2-1	-	CASSGQNNEQFF	TGTGCCAGCTCGGGACAGAACAATGAGCAGTTCTTC
TRBD2	TRBV29-1	15	TRBJ2-1	-	CSVLGTSGRSNEQFF	TGCAGCGTCCTGGGGACTAGCGGGAGAAGCAATGAGCAGTTCTTC
-	TRBV6-5	14	TRBJ2-5	-	CASSHGRPQETQYF	TGTGCCAGCAGCCATGGCCGGCCCCAAGAGACCCAGTACTTC
-	TRBV23-1	15	TRBJ2-7	once	CASSPRGAHPYEQYF	TGCGCCAGCAGTCCCCGGGGGGCCCACCCCTACGAGCAGTACTTC
-	TRBV28	13	TRBJ1-2	-	CASSPRQVYGYTF	TGTGCCAGCAGTCCACGACAGGTTTACGGCTACACCTTC
-	TRBV30	15	TRBJ1-6	-	CAWSVPEQGNSPLHF	TGTGCCTGGAGTGTACCGGAGCAGGGTAATTCACCCCTCCACTTT
-	TRBV12-5	15	TRBJ1-1	-	CASGSIQGMNTEAFF	TGTGCTAGTGGTTCTATACAGGGTATGAACACTGAAGCTTTCTTT
-	TRBV5-4	14	TRBJ2-1	-	CASSLGAFDNEQFF	TGTGCCAGCAGCTTGGGAGCTTTCGACAATGAGCAGTTCTTC
-	TRBV29-1	13	TRBJ2-7	few	CSATISGTYEQYF	TGCAGCGCAACTATTAGCGGAACCTACGAGCAGTACTTC
TRBD2	TRBV27	17	TRBJ2-7	-	CASSLSGTSGRIYEQYF	TGTGCCAGCAGTTTATCCGGGACTAGCGGGAGGATATACGAGCAGTACTTC
-	TRBV7-2	13	TRBJ2-7	-	CASSSQPLYEQYF	TGTGCCAGCAGCTCCCAGCCCCTCTACGAGCAGTACTTC
TRBD2	TRBV6-6	16	TRBJ2-1	few	CASSPKGAGYYNEQFF	TGTGCCAGCAGTCCCAAGGGAGCGGGGTACTACAATGAGCAGTTCTTC
-	TRBV6-5	11	TRBJ2-1	-	CASREYNEQFF	TGTGCCAGCCGAGAATACAATGAGCAGTTCTTC
-	TRBV9	16	TRBJ2-5	-	CASSVGVIVNQETQYF	TGTGCCAGCAGCGTAGGGGTCATCGTAAACCAAGAGACCCAGTACTTC
-	TRBV30	11	TRBJ1-6	-	CAWSDNSPLHF	TGTGCCTGGAGCGATAATTCACCCCTCCACTTT
TRBD2	TRBV2	14	TRBJ2-3	-	CASSDGLAADTQYF	TGTGCCAGCAGCGACGGGCTAGCGGCAGATACGCAGTATTTT
-	TRBV21-1	18	TRBJ1-5	-	CASSKVGDRAYSNQPQHF	TGTGCCAGCAGCAAAGTGGGGGACAGGGCCTATAGCAATCAGCCCCAGCATTTT
TRBD1	TRBV30	15	TRBJ1-6	-	CAWSVGRGLNSPLHF	TGTGCCTGGAGTGTAGGCAGGGGGCTTAATTCACCCCTCCACTTT
-	TRBV19	13	TRBJ2-7	-	CASSRDVYYEQYF	TGTGCCAGTAGTAGGGACGTATACTACGAGCAGTACTTC
-	TRBV16	16	TRBJ1-3	-	CASSQSGTDSGNTIYF	TGTGCCAGCAGCCAATCTGGGACGGACTCTGGAAACACCATATATTTT
TRBD1	TRBV2	12	TRBJ1-5	-	CASGTGNQPQHF	TGTGCCAGCGGGACAGGGAATCAGCCCCAGCATTTT
-	TRBV18	17	TRBJ1-3	-	CASSPRTAYYSGNTIYF	TGTGCCAGCTCACCACGGACAGCCTATTACTCTGGAAACACCATATATTTT
-	TRBV6-5	15	TRBJ2-3	-	CASSYNGGGGGTQYF	TGTGCCAGCAGTTACAATGGCGGAGGGGGGGGTACGCAGTATTTT
-	TRBV18	14	TRBJ1-2	few	CASSPGGEGYGYTF	TGTGCCAGCTCACCCGGCGGCGAGGGGTATGGCTACACCTTC
TRBD1	TRBV7-8	15	TRBJ2-1	-	CASSSTGGSYNEQFF	TGTGCCAGCAGCTCCACAGGGGGCTCCTACAATGAGCAGTTCTTC
-	TRBV27	13	TRBJ1-1	-	CASSPRPNTEAFF	TGTGCCAGCAGTCCCAGGCCGAACACTGAAGCTTTCTTT
-	TRBV28	14	TRBJ2-7	-	CASTLRQGWYEQYF	TGTGCCAGCACCCTTCGCCAGGGGTGGTACGAGCAGTACTTC